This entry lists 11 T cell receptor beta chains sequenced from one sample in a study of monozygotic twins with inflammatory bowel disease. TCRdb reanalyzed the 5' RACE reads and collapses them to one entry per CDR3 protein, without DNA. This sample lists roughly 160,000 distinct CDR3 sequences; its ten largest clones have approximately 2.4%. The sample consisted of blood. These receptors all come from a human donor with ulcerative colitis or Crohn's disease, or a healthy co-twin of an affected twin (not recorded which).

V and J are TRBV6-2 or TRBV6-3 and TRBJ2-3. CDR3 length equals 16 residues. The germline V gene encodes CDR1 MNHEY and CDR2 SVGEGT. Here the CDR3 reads CASSYLIGTHTDTQYF.

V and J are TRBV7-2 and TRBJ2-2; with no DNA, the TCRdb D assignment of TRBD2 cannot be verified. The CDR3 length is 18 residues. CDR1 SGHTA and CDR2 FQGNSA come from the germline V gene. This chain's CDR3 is CASSFTGLAGGYTGELFF.

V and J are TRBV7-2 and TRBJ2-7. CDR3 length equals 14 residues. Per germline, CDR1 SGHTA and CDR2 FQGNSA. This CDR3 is CASSRPPKVGEQYF.

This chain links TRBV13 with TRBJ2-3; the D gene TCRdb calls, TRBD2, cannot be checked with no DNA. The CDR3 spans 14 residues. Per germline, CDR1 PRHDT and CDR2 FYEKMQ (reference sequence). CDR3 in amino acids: CASSRTSIRDTQYF.

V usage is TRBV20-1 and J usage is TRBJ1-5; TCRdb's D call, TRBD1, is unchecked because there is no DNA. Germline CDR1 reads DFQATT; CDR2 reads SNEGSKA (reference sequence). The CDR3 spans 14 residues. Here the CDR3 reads CSARPGGGVRPQHF.

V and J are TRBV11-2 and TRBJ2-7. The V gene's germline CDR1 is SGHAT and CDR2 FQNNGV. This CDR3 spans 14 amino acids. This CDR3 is CASSFGLAGDEQYF.

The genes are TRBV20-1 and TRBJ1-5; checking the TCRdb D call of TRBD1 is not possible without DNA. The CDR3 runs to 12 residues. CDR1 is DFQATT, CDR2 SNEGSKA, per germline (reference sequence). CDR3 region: CSARRQGRPQHF.

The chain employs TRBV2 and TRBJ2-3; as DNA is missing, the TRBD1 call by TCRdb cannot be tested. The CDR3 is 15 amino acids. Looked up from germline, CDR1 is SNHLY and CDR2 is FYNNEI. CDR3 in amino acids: CASSVGGGETDTQYF.

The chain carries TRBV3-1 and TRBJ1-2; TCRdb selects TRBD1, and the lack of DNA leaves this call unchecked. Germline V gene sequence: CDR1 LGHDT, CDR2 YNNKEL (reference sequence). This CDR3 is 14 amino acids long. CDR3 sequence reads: CASSRTGGNYGYTF.

CDR3 sequence reads: CASRTLGVGELFF. The J gene is TRBJ2-2, the V gene TRBV5-6; TCRdb's D gene call, TRBD1, goes unchecked for lack of DNA. This CDR3 spans 13 amino acids. In germline, CDR1 is SGHDT, CDR2 YYEEEE.

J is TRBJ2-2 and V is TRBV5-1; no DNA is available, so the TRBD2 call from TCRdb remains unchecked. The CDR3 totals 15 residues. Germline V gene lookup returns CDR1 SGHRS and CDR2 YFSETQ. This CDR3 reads CASSLAGGGAGELFF.